The 10 T cell receptor beta chains below all came from one sample that was sequenced in a study of technical replicates of blood from a few donors. Generated by immunoSEQ multiplex PCR, the TCRdb table keeps only in-frame clones and is missing some. The sample records around 68,000 clones, 90% to 95% being singletons. The sequencing sample was made of T cells isolated from PBMCs. The receptors derive from a human donor in good health. Some clones in this sample may be carry-over from other donors' samples.

The chain joins TRBV19 to TRBJ2-5; maybe TRBD1 (7 bases). Germline V gene data show CDR1 as LNHDA and CDR2 as SQIVND (reference sequence). The CDR3 consists of 16 residues. V lost 3 bases and J lost 0, with 14 bases in between. This chain's CDR3 is CASSMRGRGDQETQYF. The CDR3 DNA reads TGTGCCAGTAGTATGAGGGGGCGGGGAGACCAAGAGACCCAGTACTTC. The full variable domain, with the rest looked up from reference TRBV19 and TRBJ2-5, is DGGITQSPKYLFRKEGQNVTLSCEQNLNHDAMYWYRQDPGQGLRLIYYSQIVNDFQKGDIAEGYSVSREKKESFPLTVTSAQKNPTAFYLCASSMRGRGDQETQYFGPGTRLLVL.

Here the CDR3 DNA reads TGTGCCAGCAGTTTATCAGCGTGGAATGAGCAGTTCTTC. Residues: CASSLSAWNEQFF. The chain combines TRBV27 with TRBJ2-1; D gene ambiguous. Germline-derived CDR1 and CDR2 are MNHEY and SMNVEV (reference sequence). This CDR3 contains 13 residues. V was cut by 0 bases and J by 7 bases, with 7 bases left in between.

The V call is TRBV4-1, the J call TRBJ1-6; perhaps TRBD1 as D (6 bases). Deletions cut 1 base from V and 10 bases from J, with 17 bases between. CDR1 is MGHRA and CDR2 is YSYEKL in the germline V gene. The length of the CDR3 is 16 residues. The CDR3 reads CASSQVKLGARSPLHF. DNA for the CDR3: TGCGCCAGCAGCCAAGTAAAGCTGGGGGCGCGGTCACCCCTCCACTTT.

The chain joins TRBV19 to TRBJ1-4; 9 bases are shared with TRBD1. CDR3 length equals 16 residues. CDR1 is LNHDA and CDR2 is SQIVND in the germline V gene (reference sequence). J lost 7 bases, V lost 5 bases, and 11 bases had no gene match. CDR3 in amino acids: CASSALTGGSPEKLFF. In DNA form, the CDR3 reads TGTGCCAGTAGTGCCCTGACAGGGGGTTCCCCTGAAAAACTGTTTTTT. Full variable domain (missing parts from reference TRBV19 and TRBJ1-4): DGGITQSPKYLFRKEGQNVTLSCEQNLNHDAMYWYRQDPGQGLRLIYYSQIVNDFQKGDIAEGYSVSREKKESFPLTVTSAQKNPTAFYLCASSALTGGSPEKLFFGSGTQLSVL.

For this clone: Because the CDR3 is missing its conserved closing phenylalanine or tryptophan, this is likely a read error. The DNA is left out, because the CDR3 cannot be placed on it with certainty; the CDR3 is given as TCRdb lists it. The rearrangement links TRBV5-4 to TRBJ1-2. The CDR3 is made up of 12 amino acids, end residues included. Germline V gene data show CDR1 as SGHNT and CDR2 as YYREEE (reference sequence). This CDR3 reads CASSRDVRAPIV.

The chain employs TRBV6-6 and TRBJ2-4, with TRBD2 matching over 13 bases. This CDR3 comprises 15 residues. V lost 8 bases, J lost 8 bases, and 9 bases stayed unmatched. Germline CDR1 and CDR2: MNHNY and SVGAGI (reference sequence). CDR3 in amino acids: CASGPPTSGGYIQYF. The CDR3 DNA reads as TGTGCCAGCGGCCCACCGACTAGCGGGGGGTACATTCAGTACTTC.

This clone was found once. V gene TRBV6-4 combines with J gene TRBJ2-2; D is undetermined. Germline V gene sequence: CDR1 MRHNA, CDR2 SNTAGT. V was shortened by 4 bases and J by 7 bases, with 10 bases between the two germline ends. CDR3 length: 13 amino acids. The CDR3 is CASSVHPGGELFF. The DNA of the CDR3 is TGTGCCAGCAGTGTGCACCCGGGCGGGGAGCTGTTTTTT.

The chain joins TRBV2 to TRBJ2-7; a weak D match, TRBD1 (6 bases). The CDR3 is made up of 12 amino acids. From germline, CDR1 is SNHLY and CDR2 FYNNEI. V lost 10 bases, J lost 2 bases, and 12 bases lay in between. CDR3 residues: CATKDRAYEQYF. The CDR3 DNA follows: TGTGCCACCAAGGACAGAGCCTACGAGCAGTACTTC.

The chain combines TRBV27 with TRBJ1-5; D not resolved. The V end was cut by 3 bases, the J end by 0 bases, with 9 bases between. CDR3 size: 15 residues. CDR1 and CDR2 (germline): MNHEY, SMNVEV (reference sequence). CDR3 loop: CASSLDSRSNQPQHF. The DNA for the CDR3 is TGTGCCAGCAGTTTGGACTCCCGTAGCAATCAGCCCCAGCATTTT.

V is TRBV5-1 and J is TRBJ2-2; D not certain. CDR1 and CDR2 (germline): SGHRS, YFSETQ. The CDR3 is 15 residues long. Trimming removed 7 bases from V and 1 base from J, with 14 bases in between. The CDR3 DNA follows: TGCGCCAGCTCAGTCTTTATTGAGAACACCGGGGAGCTGTTTTTT. Amino acids: CASSVFIENTGELFF.